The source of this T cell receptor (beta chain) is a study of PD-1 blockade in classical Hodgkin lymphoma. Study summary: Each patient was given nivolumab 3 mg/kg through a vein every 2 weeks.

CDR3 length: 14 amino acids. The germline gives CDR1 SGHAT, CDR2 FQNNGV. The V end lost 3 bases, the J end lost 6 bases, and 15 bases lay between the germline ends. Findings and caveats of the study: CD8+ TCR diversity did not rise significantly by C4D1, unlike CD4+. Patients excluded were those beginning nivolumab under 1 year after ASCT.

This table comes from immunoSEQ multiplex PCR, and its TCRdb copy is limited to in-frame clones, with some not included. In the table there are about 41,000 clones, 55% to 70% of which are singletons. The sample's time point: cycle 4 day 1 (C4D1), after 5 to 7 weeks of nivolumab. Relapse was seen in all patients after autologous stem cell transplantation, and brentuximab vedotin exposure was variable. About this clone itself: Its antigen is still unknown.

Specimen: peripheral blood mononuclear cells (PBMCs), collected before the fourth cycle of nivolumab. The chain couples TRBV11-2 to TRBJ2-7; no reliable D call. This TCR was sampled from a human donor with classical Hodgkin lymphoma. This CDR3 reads CASSLGTSGFEQYF. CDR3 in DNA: TGTGCCAGCAGCTTGGGCACGTCAGGTTTCGAGCAGTACTTC. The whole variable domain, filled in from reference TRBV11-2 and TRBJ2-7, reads EAGVAQSPRYKIIEKRQSVAFWCNPISGHATLYWYQQILGQGPKLLIQFQNNGVVDDSQLPKDRFSAERLKGVDSTLKIQPAKLEDSAVYLCASSLGTSGFEQYFGPGTRLTVT.